The clone carrying this T cell receptor beta chain was seen at least ten times. The antigen remains unidentified. This entry comes from a study of T-cell reconstitution after alpha-beta-depleted transplantation in children. The ends were cut back, 8 bases at V and 7 bases at J, with 14 bases in the middle. The germline gives CDR1 DFQATT, CDR2 SNEGSKA (reference sequence). This CDR3 has 11 residues. Unique molecular identifiers were incorporated during preparation of the TCRbeta library. TCRdb reprocessed the PCR reads with MiXCR, giving one entry per CDR3 protein. The sample contains about 260,000 distinct CDR3 sequences, around 10% of which appear only once. Study results and limitations: By about two months after transplant, alpha-beta T cells reportedly arose from several hundred graft clones that had expanded.

The receptor comes from a male patient aged 2 to 10 who had a stem cell transplant for chronic granulomatous disease, so the T cells may come from the graft donor. The specimen was peripheral blood, collected 180 days after TCRalphabeta/CD19-depleted stem cell transplant. The chain employs TRBV20-1 and TRBJ1-2; D gene uncertain. The chain's CDR3 is CSKLHGSGYTF. The CDR3 DNA is TGCAGTAAACTCCACGGTTCTGGCTACACCTTC.